This TCR beta chain was sequenced in a study of CD8+ T cells in alopecia areata. In alopecia areata patients, both lesional scalp punch biopsies and peripheral blood were collected. The sorting of PBMCs gave CD4+ and CD8+ T cells. The CDR3 totals 15 residues. The V and J ends lost 6 bases and 0 bases respectively, with 12 bases between them. Germline V gene data show CDR1 as SQVTM and CDR2 as ANQGSEA. RNA was extracted and reverse transcribed into cDNA as the sequencing template. The table came from immunoSEQ multiplex PCR; TCRdb's copy has only in-frame clones and leaves some out. The sample consists of tens of thousands of clones, about 74% of them appearing once.

Sample: NKG2D-low CD8+ T cells sorted from blood. This clonotype originated in a human donor with alopecia areata. The chain uses TRBV29-1 and TRBJ2-6, with D maybe TRBD1 (5 bases). DNA for the CDR3: TGCAGCGTCGTACAGGTTACCTCTGGGGCCAACGTCCTGACTTTC. Its translation: CSVVQVTSGANVLTF.